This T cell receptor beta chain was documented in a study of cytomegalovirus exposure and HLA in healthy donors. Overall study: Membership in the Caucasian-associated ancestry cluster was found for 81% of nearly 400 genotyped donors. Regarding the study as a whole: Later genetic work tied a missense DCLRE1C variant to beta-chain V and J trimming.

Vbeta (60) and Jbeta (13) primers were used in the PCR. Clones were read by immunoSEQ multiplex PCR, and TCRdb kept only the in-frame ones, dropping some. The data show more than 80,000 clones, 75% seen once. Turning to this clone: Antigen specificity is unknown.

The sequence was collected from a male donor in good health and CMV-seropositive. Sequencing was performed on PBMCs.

The CDR3 is CASSVATGLAADTQYF. The CDR3 coding sequence is TGTGCCAGCAGCGTAGCTACGGGACTAGCGGCAGATACGCAGTATTTT. V is TRBV9 and J is TRBJ2-3; 11 bases agree with TRBD2. This CDR3 spans 16 amino acids. Germline loops: CDR1 SGDLS, CDR2 YYNGEE. J lost 4 bases, V lost 0 bases, and 4 bases had no gene match.